The clone carrying this T cell receptor beta chain was found a few times. Its antigen is currently unknown. Use of 60 Vbeta and 13 Jbeta primers characterized the PCR. Only in-frame clones appear in the TCRdb table, and some are missing; sequencing was by immunoSEQ multiplex PCR. Of 150,000 to 200,000 clones in the sample, around three quarters were seen once. These data come from a study of cytomegalovirus exposure and HLA in healthy donors. Overall study results and limits: It was likely that a cluster of highly shared sequence variants was a sequencing artifact. A later analysis linked around 15,000 TCR beta sequences to HLA alleles at 0.05 false discovery rate. Productive rates of about 90% or about 30% were seen for most TCR beta V segments in an earlier analysis.

The CDR3 totals 15 residues. V lost 1 base and J lost 10; bases outside the gene matches: 6. Germline V gene sequence: CDR1 SEHNR, CDR2 FQNEAQ (reference sequence). Sample: PBMCs. The rearrangement links TRBV7-9 to TRBJ2-1; 11 bases map to TRBD2. The receptor comes from a woman in her thirties in good health and CMV-seronegative. In DNA, the CDR3 is TGTGCCAGCAGCTTAGAACTAGCGGGAGACGTGGAGCAGTTCTTC. This sequence encodes CASSLELAGDVEQFF.